This T cell receptor beta chain was documented in a study of blood T cell repertoires in COVID-19. Study in general: Nucleic acid was either cDNA or gDNA, and it came from T cells, B-cell-depleted T cells, or PBMCs.

CDR1 is MNHEY, CDR2 SVGEGT, per germline. The CDR3 totals 12 residues. Trimming removed 6 bases from V and 5 bases from J, with 10 bases in between. Libraries were prepared by immunoSEQ multiplex PCR; TCRdb keeps only in-frame clonotypes and omits some of them. The sample shows some 700,000 clones, 90% of them seen only once. This clone was detected only once. This receptor was taken from a woman between 18 and 30 years old with acute or convalescent COVID-19. Sequencing used peripheral blood. The chain recombines TRBV6-2 or TRBV6-3 with TRBJ1-2; D not certain. DNA of the CDR3: TGTGCCAGCAGCCACGGAGTTTATGGCTACACCTTC. Protein: CASSHGVYGYTF.